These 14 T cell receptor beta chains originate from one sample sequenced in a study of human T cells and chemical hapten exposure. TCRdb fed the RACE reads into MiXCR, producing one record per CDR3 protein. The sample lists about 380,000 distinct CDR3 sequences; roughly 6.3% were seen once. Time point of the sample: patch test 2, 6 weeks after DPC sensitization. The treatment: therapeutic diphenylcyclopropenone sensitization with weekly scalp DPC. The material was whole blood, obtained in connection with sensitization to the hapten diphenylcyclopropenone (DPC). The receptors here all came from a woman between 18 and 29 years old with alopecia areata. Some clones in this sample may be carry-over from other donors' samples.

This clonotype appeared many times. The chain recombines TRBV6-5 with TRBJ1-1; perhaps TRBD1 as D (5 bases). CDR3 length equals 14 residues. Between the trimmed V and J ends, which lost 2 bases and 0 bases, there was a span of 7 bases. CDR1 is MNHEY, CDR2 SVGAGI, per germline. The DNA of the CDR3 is TGTGCCAGCAGTTACAAGGACATGAACACTGAAGCTTTCTTT. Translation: CASSYKDMNTEAFF.

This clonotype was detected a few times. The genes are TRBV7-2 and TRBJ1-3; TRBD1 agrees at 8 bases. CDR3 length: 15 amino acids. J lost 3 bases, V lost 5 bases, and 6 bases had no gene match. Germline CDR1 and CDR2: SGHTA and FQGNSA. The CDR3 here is CASSLRTGNGNTIYF. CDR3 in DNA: TGTGCCAGCAGCCTACGGACAGGGAATGGAAACACCATATATTTT.

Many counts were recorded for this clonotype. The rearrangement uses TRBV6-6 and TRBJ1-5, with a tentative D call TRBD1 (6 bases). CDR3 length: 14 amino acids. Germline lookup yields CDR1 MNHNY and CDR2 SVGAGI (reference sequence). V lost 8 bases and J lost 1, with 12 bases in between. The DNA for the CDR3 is TGTGCCAGCCTAGGGGGGGGGAGCAATCAGCCCCAGCATTTT. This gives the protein CASLGGGSNQPQHF.

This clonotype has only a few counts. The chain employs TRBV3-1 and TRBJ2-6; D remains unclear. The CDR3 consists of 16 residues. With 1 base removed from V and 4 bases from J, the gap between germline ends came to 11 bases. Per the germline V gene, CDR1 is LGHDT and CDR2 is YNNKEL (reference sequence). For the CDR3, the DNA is TGTGCCAGCAGCCAAGTCAGATTCCCAGGGGCCAACGTCCTGACTTTC. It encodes CASSQVRFPGANVLTF. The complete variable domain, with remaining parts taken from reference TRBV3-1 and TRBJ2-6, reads DTAVSQTPKYLVTQMGNDKSIKCEQNLGHDTMYWYKQDSKKFLKIMFSYNNKELIINETVPNRFSPKSPDKAHLNLHINSLELGDSAVYFCASSQVRFPGANVLTFGAGSRLTVL.

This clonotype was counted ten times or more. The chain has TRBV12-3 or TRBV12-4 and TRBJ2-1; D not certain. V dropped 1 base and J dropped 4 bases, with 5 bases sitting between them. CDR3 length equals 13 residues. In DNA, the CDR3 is TGTGCCAGCAGTTTAGAGAGTTACAATGAGCAGTTCTTC. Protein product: CASSLESYNEQFF.

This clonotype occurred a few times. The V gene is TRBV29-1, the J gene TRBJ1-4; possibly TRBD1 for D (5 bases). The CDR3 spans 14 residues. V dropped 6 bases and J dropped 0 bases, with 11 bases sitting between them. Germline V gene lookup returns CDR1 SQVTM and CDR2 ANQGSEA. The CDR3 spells CSVVGATTNEKLFF. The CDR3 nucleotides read TGCAGCGTAGTCGGGGCAACAACTAATGAAAAACTGTTTTTT.

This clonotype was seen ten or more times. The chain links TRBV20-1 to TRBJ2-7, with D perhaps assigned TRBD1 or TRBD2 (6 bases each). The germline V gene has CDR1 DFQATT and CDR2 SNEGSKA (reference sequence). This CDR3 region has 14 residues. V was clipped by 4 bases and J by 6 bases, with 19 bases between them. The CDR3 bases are TGCAGTGCTAAGGGGGGTACTGGGGTAGGCGAGCAGTACTTC. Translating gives CSAKGGTGVGEQYF.

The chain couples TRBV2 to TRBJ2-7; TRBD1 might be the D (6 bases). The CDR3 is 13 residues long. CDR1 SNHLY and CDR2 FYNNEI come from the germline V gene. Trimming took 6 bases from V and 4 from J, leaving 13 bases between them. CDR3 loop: CASRSDRSYEQYF. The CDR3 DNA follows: TGTGCCAGCAGAAGCGACAGGAGTTACGAGCAGTACTTC.

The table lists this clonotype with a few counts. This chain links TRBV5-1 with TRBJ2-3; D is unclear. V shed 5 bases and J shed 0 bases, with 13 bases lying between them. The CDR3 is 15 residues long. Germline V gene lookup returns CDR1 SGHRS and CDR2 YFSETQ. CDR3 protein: CASSPASLSTDTQYF. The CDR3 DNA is TGCGCCAGCAGTCCCGCCAGCCTCAGCACAGATACGCAGTATTTT. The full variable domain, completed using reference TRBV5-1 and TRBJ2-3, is KAGVTQTPRYLIKTRGQQVTLSCSPISGHRSVSWYQQTPGQGLQFLFEYFSETQRNKGNFPGRFSGRQFSNSRSEMNVSTLELGDSALYLCASSPASLSTDTQYFGPGTRLTVL.

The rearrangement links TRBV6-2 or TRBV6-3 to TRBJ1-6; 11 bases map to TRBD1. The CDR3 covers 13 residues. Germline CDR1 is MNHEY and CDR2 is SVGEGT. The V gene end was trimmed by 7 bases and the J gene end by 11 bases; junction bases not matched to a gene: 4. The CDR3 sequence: CASTGQGAPPLHF. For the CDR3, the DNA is TGTGCCAGCACCGGACAGGGGGCTCCACCCCTCCACTTT.

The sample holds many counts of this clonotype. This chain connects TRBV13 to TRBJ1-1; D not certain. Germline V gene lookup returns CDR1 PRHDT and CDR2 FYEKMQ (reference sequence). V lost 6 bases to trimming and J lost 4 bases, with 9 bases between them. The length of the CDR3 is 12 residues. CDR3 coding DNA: TGTGCCAGCAGTCTCCTAGCCACTGAAGCTTTCTTT. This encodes CASSLLATEAFF.

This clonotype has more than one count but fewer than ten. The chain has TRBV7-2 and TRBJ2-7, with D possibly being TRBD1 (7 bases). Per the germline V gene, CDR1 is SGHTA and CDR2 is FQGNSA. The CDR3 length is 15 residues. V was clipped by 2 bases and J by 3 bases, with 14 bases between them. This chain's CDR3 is CASSLKAGQNYEQYF. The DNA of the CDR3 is TGTGCCAGCAGCTTAAAGGCGGGACAGAACTACGAGCAGTACTTC.

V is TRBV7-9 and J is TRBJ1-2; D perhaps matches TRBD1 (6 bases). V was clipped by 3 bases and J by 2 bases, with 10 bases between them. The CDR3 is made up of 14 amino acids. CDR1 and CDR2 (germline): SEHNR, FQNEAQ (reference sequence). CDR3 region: CASSFRGGNYGYTF. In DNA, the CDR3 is TGTGCCAGCAGCTTCCGGGGGGGCAACTATGGCTACACCTTC.

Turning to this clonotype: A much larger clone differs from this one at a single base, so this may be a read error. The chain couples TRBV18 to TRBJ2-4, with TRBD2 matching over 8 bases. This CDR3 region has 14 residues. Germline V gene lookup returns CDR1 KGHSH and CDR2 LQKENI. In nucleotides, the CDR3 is TGTGCCAGCTCACCGGCGGGGGGCCTAAACATTCAGTGCTTC. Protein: CASSPAGGLNIQCF.